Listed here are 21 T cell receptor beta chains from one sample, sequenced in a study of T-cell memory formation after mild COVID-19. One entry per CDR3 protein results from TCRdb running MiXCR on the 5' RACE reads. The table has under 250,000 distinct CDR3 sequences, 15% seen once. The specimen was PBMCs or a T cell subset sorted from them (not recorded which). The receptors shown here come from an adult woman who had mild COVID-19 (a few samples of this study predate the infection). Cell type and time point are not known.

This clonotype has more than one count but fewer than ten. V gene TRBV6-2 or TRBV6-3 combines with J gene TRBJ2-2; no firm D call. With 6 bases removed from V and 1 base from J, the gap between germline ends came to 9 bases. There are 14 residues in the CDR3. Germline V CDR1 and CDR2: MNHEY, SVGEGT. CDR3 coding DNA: TGTGCCAGCAGAAACGGCCTGAACACCGGGGAGCTGTTTTTT. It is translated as CASRNGLNTGELFF.

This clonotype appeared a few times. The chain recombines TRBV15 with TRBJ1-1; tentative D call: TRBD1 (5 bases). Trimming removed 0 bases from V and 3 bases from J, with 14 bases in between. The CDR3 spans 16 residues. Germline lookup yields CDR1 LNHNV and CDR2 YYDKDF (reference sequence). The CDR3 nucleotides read TGTGCCACCAGCAGAGATCGGGCAGGGAACCACACTGAAGCTTTCTTT. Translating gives CATSRDRAGNHTEAFF.

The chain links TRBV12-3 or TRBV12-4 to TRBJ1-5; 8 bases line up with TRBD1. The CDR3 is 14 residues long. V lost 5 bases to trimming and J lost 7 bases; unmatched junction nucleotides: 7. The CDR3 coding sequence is TGTGCCAGCAGTAGGACAGGGATTAGGCAGCCCCAGCATTTT. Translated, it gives CASSRTGIRQPQHF.

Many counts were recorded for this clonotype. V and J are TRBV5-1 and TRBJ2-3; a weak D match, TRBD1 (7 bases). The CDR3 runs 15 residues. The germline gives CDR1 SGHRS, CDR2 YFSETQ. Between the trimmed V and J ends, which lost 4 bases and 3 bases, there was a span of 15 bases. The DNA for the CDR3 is TGCGCCAGCAGCGGGGGGACAGACCCGACAGATACGCAGTATTTT. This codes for CASSGGTDPTDTQYF.

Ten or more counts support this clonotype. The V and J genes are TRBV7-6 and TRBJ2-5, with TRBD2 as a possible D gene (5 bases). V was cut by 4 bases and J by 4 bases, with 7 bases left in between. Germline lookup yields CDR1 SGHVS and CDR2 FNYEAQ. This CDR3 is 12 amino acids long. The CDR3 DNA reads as TGTGCCAGCAGCTCCCGGGGAGAGACCCAGTACTTC. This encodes CASSSRGETQYF.

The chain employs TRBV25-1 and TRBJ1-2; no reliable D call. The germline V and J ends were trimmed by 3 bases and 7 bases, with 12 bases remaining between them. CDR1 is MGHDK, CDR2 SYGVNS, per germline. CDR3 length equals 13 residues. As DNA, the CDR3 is TGTGCCAGCAGTGACACATTCTCCACTGGCTACACCTTC. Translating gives CASSDTFSTGYTF.

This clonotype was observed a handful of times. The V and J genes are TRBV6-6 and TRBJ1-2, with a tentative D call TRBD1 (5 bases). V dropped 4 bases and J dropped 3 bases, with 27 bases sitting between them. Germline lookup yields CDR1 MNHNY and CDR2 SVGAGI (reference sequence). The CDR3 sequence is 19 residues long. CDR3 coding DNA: TGTGCCAGCAGTTCTGGGGGTTACGGCAGGGCTATCCTACACTATGGCTACACCTTC. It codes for CASSSGGYGRAILHYGYTF.

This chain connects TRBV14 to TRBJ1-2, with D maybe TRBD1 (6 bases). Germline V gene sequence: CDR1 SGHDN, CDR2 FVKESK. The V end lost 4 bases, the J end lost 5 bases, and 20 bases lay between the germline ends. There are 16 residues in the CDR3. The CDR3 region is CASSRLRDMESYGYTF. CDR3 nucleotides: TGTGCCAGCAGCCGCCTACGGGACATGGAATCGTATGGCTACACCTTC.

CDR3 nucleotides: TGCAGCACGGGGTTAAGTCGGGGGGACTATGGCTACACCTTC. Amino acid sequence: CSTGLSRGDYGYTF. The J gene is TRBJ1-2, the V gene TRBV29-1, with D possibly matching TRBD1 (5 bases). This CDR3 contains 14 residues. The V gene lost 8 bases and the J gene lost 3 bases, with 19 bases spanning the gap. CDR1 and CDR2 (germline): SQVTM, ANQGSEA.

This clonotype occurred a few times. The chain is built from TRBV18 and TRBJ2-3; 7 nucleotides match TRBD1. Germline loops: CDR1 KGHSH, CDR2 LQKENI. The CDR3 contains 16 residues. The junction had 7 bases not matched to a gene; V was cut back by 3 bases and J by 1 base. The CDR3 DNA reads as TGTGCCAGCTCACCTCCGGTAGGGACAGGCACAGATACGCAGTATTTT. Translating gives CASSPPVGTGTDTQYF.

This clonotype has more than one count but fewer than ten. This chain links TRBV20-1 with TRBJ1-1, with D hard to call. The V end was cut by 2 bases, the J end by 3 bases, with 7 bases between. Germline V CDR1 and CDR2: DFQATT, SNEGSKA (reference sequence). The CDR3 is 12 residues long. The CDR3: CSARLVYTEAFF. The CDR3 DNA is TGCAGTGCTAGATTGGTTTACACTGAAGCTTTCTTT.

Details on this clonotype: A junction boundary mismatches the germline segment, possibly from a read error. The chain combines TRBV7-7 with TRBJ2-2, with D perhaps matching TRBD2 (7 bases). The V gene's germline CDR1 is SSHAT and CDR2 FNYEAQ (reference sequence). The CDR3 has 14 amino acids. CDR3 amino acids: CASSLGGATGELFF. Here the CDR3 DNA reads TGTGCTAGCAGCTTAGGGGGGGCCACCGGGGAGCTGTTTTTT.

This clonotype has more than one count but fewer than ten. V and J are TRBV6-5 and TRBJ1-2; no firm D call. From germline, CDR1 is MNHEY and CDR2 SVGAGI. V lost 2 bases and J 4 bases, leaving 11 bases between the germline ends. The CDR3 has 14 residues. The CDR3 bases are TGTGCCAGCAGTTACGAGGGATCTGGCTATGGCTACACCTTC. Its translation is CASSYEGSGYGYTF.

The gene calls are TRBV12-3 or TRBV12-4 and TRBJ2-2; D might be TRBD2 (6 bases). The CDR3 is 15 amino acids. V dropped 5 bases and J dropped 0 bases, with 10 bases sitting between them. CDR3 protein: CASSLGTPNTGELFF. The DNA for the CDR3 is TGTGCCAGCAGTCTGGGGACTCCGAACACCGGGGAGCTGTTTTTT.

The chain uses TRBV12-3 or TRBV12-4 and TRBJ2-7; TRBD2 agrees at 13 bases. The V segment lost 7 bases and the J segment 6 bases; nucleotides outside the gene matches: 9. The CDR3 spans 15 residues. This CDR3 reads CASTLGLAGVSEQYF. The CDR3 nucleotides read TGTGCCAGCACCTTAGGACTAGCGGGAGTTAGCGAGCAGTACTTC.

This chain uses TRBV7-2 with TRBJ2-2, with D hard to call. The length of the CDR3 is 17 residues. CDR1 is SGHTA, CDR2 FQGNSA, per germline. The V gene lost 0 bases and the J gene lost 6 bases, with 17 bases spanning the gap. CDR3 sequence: CASSLAPLYLLPGELFF. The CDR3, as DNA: TGTGCCAGCAGCTTAGCACCTCTGTATCTTTTACCCGGGGAGCTGTTTTTT.

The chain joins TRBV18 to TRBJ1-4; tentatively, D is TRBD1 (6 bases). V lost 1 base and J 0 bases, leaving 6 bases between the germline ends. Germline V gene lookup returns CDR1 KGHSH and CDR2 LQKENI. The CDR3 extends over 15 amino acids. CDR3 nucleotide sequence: TGTGCCAGCTCACCACAGGGGGCAACTAATGAAAAACTGTTTTTT. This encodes CASSPQGATNEKLFF. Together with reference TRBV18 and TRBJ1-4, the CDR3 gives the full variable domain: NAGVMQNPRHLVRRRGQEARLRCSPMKGHSHVYWYRQLPEEGLKFMVYLQKENIIDESGMPKERFSAEFPKEGPSILRIQQVVRGDSAAYFCASSPQGATNEKLFFGSGTQLSVL.

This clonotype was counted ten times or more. CDR3 amino acids: CASGRDYLEQYF. The DNA of the CDR3 is TGTGCCAGCGGCCGGGACTACCTCGAGCAGTACTTC. The V call is TRBV6-1, the J call TRBJ2-7; the match to TRBD2 covers 7 bases. The germline CDR1 and CDR2 sequences are MNHNS and SASEGT. The CDR3 contains 12 residues. Trimming took 8 bases from V and 6 from J; bases not matched to a gene: 7.

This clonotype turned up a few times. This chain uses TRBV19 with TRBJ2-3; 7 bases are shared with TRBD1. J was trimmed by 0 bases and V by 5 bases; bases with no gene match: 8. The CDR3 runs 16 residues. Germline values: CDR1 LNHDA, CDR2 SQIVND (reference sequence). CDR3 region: CASSPRRTGSTDTQYF. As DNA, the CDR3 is TGTGCCAGTAGTCCCCGGAGGACAGGAAGCACAGATACGCAGTATTTT.

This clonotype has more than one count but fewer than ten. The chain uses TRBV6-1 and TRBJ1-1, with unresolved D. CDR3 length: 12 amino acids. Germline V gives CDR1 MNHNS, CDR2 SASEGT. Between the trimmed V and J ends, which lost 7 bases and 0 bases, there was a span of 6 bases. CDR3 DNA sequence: TGTGCCAGCACTCCCATGAACACTGAAGCTTTCTTT. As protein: CASTPMNTEAFF.

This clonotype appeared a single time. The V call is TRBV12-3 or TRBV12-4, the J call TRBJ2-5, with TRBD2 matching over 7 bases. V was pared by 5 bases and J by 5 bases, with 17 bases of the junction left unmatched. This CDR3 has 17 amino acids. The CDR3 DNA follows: TGTGCCAGCAGTACATCTTGGGGGGTGGCGGGAGTTGAGACCCAGTACTTC. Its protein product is CASSTSWGVAGVETQYF.